What follows describes a single T cell receptor (beta chain). This clonotype has only a few counts. Its antigen is currently not known. No clone much larger than this one lies a single base away; base qualities are absent. V and J are truncated by 3 bases and 0 bases respectively, leaving an intervening sequence of 14 bases. The CDR3 runs 17 amino acids, cysteine and phenylalanine included. This entry keeps only the CDR3 DNA: 51 bases, framed from base 1. The germline V gene yields MNHEY for CDR1 and SVGAGI for CDR2. Receptors were amplified or captured by RACE. The instrument given in TCRdb is NextSeq 500. During library preparation, unique molecular identifiers were attached to individual cDNA molecules so that TCRs could be counted in a quantitative, reproducible way. For every blood RNA sample, sequencing covered both the TCR alpha and TCR beta chains. Per the authors' processing: Samples had a median of around 92,000 TCRs, with a range from about 23,224 to 690,600. The Decombinator software suite was used to annotate the V, J and CDR3 of the TCR reads. For the PS versus PT1 abundance plots, all samples were subsampled to the same number of TCRs (28,000). TCRs were defined as expanded if absent before sensitization and observed at least eight times at the 2-week time point. TCRdb reworked the public reads: Q25 trimming with fastp, MiXCR clone assembly, productive beta chains retained. Every entry covers one CDR3 protein and lists the most common genes and DNA from its rows. These V and J calls derive from TCRdb rather than the authors' analysis. The table for this sample lists fewer than 150,000 distinct CDR3 sequences; around 11% of them were counted only once. In total, the top ten clones hold approximately 1.3% of the sample.

This record belongs to a study of human T cells and chemical hapten exposure (dated by TCRdb to about 2021). Background for the entire study: For sensitization, 2% DPC in acetone was applied to a 2 cm by 2 cm area of upper inner arm skin. Libraries were pooled for sequencing, and per-sample TCR yields varied mainly because of small differences in library volumes within the pool. The study tracked peripheral blood TCR repertoire changes in vivo during primary and secondary sensitization to the hapten diphenylcyclopropenone (DPC) in alopecia patients. Blood samples were taken from patients before sensitization (week 0) and at 2, 6 and about 24 weeks after DPC sensitization. Patch testing was done on the upper back using Finn chambers containing 0.01% DPC, and results were scored after 6 days according to International Contact Dermatitis Research Group standards. Most of the patients in the cohort were female, and the cohort covered alopecia areata with under or over 50% scalp involvement, alopecia totalis and alopecia universalis. For TCR sequencing, blood came from 25 to 35 alopecia patients at anywhere from one to four time points (pre-sensitization, 2, 6 and 24 weeks). Throughout the approximately 24-week study period, patients were also given weekly therapeutic DPC doses on the scalp. The investigation overall reported the following: Because all patients had alopecia, a presumed autoimmune disease, the immune response of the patients might differ from that of healthy individuals. After repeated subsampling, changes were observed in the strength of the expansion versus patch-test correlation and in the threshold at which the correlation became significant. Compared with pre-sensitization or healthy control sets, expanded TCRs formed significantly more large CDR3 similarity clusters, which is consistent with antigen-driven responses. A positive correlation was found between the number of PT1 expanded TCRs and patch test score, with significance reached at thresholds 8, 16 and 32 but not 4. DPC sensitization did not change how many TCRs were above 1 in 1000 frequency, and no evidence was found of alterations in global repertoire structure.

The sample's time point label, decoded: patch test 2, 6 weeks after DPC sensitization. The intended sense of this specimen's treatment or condition label: therapeutic diphenylcyclopropenone sensitization with weekly scalp DPC. At each patch-test visit, blood was drawn before the patch test was applied. Patients were eligible if aged 18 to 70, diagnosed with alopecia and judged suitable for DPC therapy, and pregnant patients were excluded. Unfractionated whole blood was collected in Tempus Blood RNA tubes, and total RNA was extracted from that blood. The sample in question was whole blood, obtained in connection with sensitization to the hapten diphenylcyclopropenone (DPC). The clonotype comes from a woman aged 45 to 65 with alopecia areata. Some clones in this sample may be carry-over from other donors' samples. The sequence joins TRBV6-5 to TRBJ2-2; the D gene is not confidently resolved. For the CDR3, the sequence is CASSYWARQANTGELFF. The nucleotides are TGTGCCAGCAGTTATTGGGCGAGACAAGCGAACACCGGGGAGCTGTTTTTT.